This T cell receptor beta chain emerged from a study of Tregs in tolerant kidney transplant recipients. The V and J ends lost 2 bases and 0 bases respectively, with 4 bases between them. Germline V lookup: CDR1 MNHEY, CDR2 SVGAGI. CDR3 length: 13 amino acids. Study-level points and caveats: Validation in larger populations is needed because few patients were studied.

This table comes from immunoSEQ multiplex PCR, and its TCRdb copy is limited to in-frame clones, with some not included. The data contain about 240,000 clones, 80% to 85% of them seen just once; the ten biggest clones take up around 0.6%. Regarding this clone: As yet, its antigen is unknown.

Unstimulated regulatory T cells (CD4+CD25+CD127-), CD4+CD25- non-regulatory cells, CD4 and CD8 cells were FACS-sorted from thawed PBMCs. The sample taken for sequencing was CD4+ T cells from blood. This sequence joins TRBV6-5 and TRBJ1-1; D not resolved. This clonotype originated in a human donor in good health. The CDR3 protein is CASSYKLNTEAFF. CDR3 sequence (DNA): TGTGCCAGCAGTTACAAGCTGAACACTGAAGCTTTCTTT.